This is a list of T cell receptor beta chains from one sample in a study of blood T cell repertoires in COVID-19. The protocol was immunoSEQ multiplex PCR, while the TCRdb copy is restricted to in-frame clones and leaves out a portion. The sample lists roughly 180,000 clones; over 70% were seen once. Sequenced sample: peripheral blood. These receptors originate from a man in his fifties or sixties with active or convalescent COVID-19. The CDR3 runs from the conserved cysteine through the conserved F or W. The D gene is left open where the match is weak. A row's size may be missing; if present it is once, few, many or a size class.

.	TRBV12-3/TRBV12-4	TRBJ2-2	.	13	CASRAVNTGELFF	TGTGCCAGCAGAGCCGTAAACACCGGGGAGCTGTTTTTT
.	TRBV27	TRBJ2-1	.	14	CASSLQGSYNEQFF	TGTGCCAGCAGTCTACAGGGCTCCTACAATGAGCAGTTCTTC
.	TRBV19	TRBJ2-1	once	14	CASSIEIQGGEQFF	TGTGCCAGTAGTATAGAGATTCAGGGGGGTGAGCAGTTCTTC
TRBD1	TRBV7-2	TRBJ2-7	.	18	CASSEGQGFGFSSYEQYF	TGTGCCAGCAGCGAGGGACAGGGTTTCGGTTTTAGCTCCTACGAGCAGTACTTC
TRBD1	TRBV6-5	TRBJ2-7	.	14	CASSRDRAGYEQYF	TGTGCCAGCAGCCGGGACAGGGCAGGGTACGAGCAGTACTTC
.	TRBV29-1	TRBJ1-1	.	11	CSVEDRGPLAF	TGCAGCGTTGAAGATCGGGGACCACTAGCATTT
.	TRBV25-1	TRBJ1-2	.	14	CASSEFGRDYGYTF	TGTGCCAGCAGTGAATTTGGCAGGGACTATGGCTACACCTTC
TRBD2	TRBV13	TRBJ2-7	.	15	CASSLALADSYEQYF	TGTGCCAGCAGCTTAGCACTAGCGGACTCCTACGAGCAGTACTTC
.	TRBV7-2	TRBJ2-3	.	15	CASSPNPGSTDTQYF	TGTGCCAGCAGCCCCAACCCGGGGAGCACAGATACGCAGTATTTT
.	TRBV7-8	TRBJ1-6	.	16	CASTARQPPFDSPLHF	TGTGCCAGCACGGCGCGACAGCCCCCTTTTGATTCACCCCTCCACTTT
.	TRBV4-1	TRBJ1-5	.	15	CASSHSDSPNQPQHF	TGCGCCAGCAGCCATTCCGACAGCCCCAATCAGCCCCAGCATTTT
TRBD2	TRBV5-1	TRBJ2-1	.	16	CASSSEGAASGSPRFF	TGCGCCAGCAGCTCCGAAGGGGCCGCTAGCGGGTCCCCCAGGTTCTTC
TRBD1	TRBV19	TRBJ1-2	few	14	CASTALPGGYGYTF	TGTGCCAGTACCGCTCTACCAGGGGGCTATGGCTACACCTTC
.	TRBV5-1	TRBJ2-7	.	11	CASSSRDEQYF	TGCGCCAGCAGCTCTAGAGACGAGCAGTACTTC
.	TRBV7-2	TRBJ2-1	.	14	CASSRELYYNEQFF	TGTGCCAGCAGCCGGGAACTTTACTACAATGAGCAGTTCTTC
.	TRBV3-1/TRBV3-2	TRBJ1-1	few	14	CASSQNILNTEAFF	TGTGCCAGCAGCCAAAACATCTTGAACACTGAAGCTTTCTTT
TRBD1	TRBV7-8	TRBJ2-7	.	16	CASSFGTGTGPYEQYF	TGTGCCAGCAGCTTTGGGACCGGGACAGGGCCCTACGAGCAGTACTTC
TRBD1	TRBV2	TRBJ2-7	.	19	CASSVSRSDRALRPYEQYF	TGTGCCAGCAGTGTCTCGCGTTCCGACAGGGCCCTACGTCCTTACGAGCAGTACTTC
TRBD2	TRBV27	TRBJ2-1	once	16	CASTPQGRGDYNEQFF	TGTGCCAGCACCCCCCAGGGGCGGGGGGACTACAATGAGCAGTTCTTC
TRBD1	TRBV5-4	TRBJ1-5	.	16	CASSLGDRGSDQPQHF	TGTGCCAGCAGCTTGGGGGACAGGGGATCAGATCAGCCCCAGCATTTT
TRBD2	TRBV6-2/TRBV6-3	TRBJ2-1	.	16	CASSYSPAGVRDEQFF	TGTGCCAGCAGTTACTCACCAGCGGGAGTTCGAGATGAGCAGTTCTTC
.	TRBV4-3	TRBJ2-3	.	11	CASSAGDTQYF	TGCGCCAGCAGCGCAGGAGATACGCAGTATTTT
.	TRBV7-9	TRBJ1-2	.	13	CASSLQQGDGYTF	TGTGCCAGCAGCTTACAACAGGGTGATGGCTACACCTTC
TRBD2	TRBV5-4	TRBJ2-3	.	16	CASSGTSGRFTDTQYF	TGTGCCAGCAGCGGAACTAGCGGGAGGTTCACAGATACGCAGTATTTT